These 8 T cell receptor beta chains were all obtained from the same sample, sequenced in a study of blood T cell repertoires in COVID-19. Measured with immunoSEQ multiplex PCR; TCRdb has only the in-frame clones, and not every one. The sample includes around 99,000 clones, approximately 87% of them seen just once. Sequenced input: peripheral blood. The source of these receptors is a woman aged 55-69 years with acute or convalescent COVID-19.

CDR3 sequence (DNA): TGTGCCAGCATTGGGGGGGGCGGGACTGAAGCTTTCTTT. Translation: CASIGGGGTEAFF. The chain carries TRBV6-6 and TRBJ1-1, with D perhaps TRBD1 (6 bases). The CDR3 has 13 residues. The V gene lost 7 bases and the J gene lost 5 bases, with 14 bases spanning the gap. The V gene's germline CDR1 is MNHNY and CDR2 SVGAGI (reference sequence).

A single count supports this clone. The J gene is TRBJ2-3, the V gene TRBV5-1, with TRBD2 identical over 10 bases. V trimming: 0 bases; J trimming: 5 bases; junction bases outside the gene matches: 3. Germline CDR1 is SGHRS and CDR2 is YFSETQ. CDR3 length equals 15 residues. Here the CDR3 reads CASSLEAGGVDTQYF. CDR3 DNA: TGCGCCAGCAGCTTGGAAGCGGGAGGGGTAGATACGCAGTATTTT.

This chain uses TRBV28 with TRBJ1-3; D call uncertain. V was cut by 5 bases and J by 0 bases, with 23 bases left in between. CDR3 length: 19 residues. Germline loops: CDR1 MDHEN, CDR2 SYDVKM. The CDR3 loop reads CASSSAGIWQDSSGNTIYF. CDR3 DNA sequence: TGTGCCAGCAGTAGCGCCGGGATATGGCAGGACTCCTCTGGAAACACCATATATTTT.

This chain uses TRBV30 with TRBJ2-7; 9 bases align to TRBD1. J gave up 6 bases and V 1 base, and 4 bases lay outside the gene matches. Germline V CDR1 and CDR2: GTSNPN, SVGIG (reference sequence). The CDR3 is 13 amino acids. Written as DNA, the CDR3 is TGTGCCTGGAGTGAACAGGGGGCAGGCGAGCAGTACTTC. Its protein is CAWSEQGAGEQYF.

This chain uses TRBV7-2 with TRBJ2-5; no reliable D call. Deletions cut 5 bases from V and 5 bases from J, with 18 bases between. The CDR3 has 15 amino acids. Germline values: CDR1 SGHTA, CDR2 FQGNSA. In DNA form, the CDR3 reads TGTGCCAGCAGCCAGACACCCAGTTTAACGGAGACCCAGTACTTC. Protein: CASSQTPSLTETQYF.

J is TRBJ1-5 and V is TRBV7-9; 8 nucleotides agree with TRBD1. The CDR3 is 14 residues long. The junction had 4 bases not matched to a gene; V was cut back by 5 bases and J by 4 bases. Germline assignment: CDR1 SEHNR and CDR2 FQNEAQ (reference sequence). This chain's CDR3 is CASSRQGSNQPQHF. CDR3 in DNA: TGTGCCAGCAGCCGACAGGGGAGTAATCAGCCCCAGCATTTT.

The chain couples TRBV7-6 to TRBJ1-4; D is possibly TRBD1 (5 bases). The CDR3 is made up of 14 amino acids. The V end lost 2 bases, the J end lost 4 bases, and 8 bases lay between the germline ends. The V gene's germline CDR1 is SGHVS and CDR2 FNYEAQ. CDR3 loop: CASSLRGINEKLFF. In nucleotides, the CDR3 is TGTGCCAGCAGCTTACGGGGGATTAATGAAAAACTGTTTTTT.

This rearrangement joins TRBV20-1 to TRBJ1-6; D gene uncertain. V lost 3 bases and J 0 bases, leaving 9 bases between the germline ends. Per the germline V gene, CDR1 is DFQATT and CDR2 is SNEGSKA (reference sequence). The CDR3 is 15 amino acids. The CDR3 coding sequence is TGCAGTGCTAGTATGGGGAGCTCCTATAATTCACCCCTCCACTTT. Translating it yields CSASMGSSYNSPLHF.